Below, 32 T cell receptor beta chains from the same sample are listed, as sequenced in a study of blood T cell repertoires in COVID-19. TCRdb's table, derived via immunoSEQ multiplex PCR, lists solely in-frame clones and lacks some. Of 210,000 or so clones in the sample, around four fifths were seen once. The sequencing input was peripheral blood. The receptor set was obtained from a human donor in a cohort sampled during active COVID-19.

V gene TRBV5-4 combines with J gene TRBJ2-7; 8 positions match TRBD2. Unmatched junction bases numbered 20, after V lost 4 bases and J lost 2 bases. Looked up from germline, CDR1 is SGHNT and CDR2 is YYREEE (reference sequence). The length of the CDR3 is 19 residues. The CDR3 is CASSPGKTSGASGAYEQYF. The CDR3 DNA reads TGTGCCAGCAGCCCCGGTAAAACTAGCGGAGCTTCAGGTGCCTACGAGCAGTACTTC.

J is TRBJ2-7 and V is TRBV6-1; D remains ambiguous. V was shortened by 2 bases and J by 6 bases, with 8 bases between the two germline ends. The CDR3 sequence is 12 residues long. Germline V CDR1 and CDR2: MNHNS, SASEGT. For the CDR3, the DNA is TGTGCCAGCAGTGAATCGTTTGTCGAGCAGTACTTC. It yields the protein CASSESFVEQYF.

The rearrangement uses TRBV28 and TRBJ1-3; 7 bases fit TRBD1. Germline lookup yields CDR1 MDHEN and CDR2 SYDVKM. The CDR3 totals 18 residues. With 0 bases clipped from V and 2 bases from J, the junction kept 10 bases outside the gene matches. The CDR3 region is CASSLWGTVPGPGNTIYF. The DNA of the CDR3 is TGTGCCAGCAGTTTATGGGGGACAGTCCCTGGCCCTGGAAACACCATATATTTT.

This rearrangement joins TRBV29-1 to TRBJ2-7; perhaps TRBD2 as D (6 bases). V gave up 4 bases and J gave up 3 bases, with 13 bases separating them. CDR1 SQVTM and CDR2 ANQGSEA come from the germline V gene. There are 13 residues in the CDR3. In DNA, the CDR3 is TGCAGCGTTGCAGGTCAGGGAGGCTACGAGCAGTACTTC. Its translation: CSVAGQGGYEQYF.

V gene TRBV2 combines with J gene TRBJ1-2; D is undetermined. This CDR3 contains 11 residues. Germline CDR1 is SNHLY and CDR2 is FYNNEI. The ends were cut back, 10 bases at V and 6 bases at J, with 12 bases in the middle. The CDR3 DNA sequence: TGTGCCACCTCTTCTGGAGATGGCTACACCTTC. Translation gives CATSSGDGYTF.

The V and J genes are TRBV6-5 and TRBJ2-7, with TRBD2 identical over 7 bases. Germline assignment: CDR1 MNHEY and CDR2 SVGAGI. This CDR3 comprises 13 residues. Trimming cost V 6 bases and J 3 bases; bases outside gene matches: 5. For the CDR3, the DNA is TGTGCCAGCAGCGCGACTAGCAACTACGAGCAGTACGTC. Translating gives CASSATSNYEQYV.

The CDR3 here is CATRPGQGREGYTF. The DNA of the CDR3 is TGTGCCACAAGACCGGGACAGGGGAGGGAAGGCTACACCTTC. The genes are TRBV10-3 and TRBJ1-2; 10 nucleotides line up with TRBD1. The CDR3 has 14 amino acids. V shed 10 bases and J 8 bases; nucleotides not matched to a gene: 13. Germline CDR1 and CDR2: ENHRY and SYGVKD.

This CDR3 reads CATSTSRVASGELFF. CDR3 DNA: TGTGCCACCAGTACGTCCAGGGTCGCCAGCGGGGAGCTGTTTTTT. V gene TRBV24-1 combines with J gene TRBJ2-2, with a weak D call TRBD1 (5 bases). From germline, CDR1 is KGHDR and CDR2 SFDVKD. The CDR3 is made up of 15 amino acids. V was shortened by 6 bases and J by 7 bases, with 17 bases between the two germline ends.

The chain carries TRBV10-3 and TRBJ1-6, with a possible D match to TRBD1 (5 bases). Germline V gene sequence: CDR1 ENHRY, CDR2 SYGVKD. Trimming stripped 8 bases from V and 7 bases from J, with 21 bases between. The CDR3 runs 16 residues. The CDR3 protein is CAISPLAGGGNSPLHF. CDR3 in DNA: TGTGCCATCTCCCCCCTCGCCGGGGGAGGGAATTCACCCCTCCACTTT.

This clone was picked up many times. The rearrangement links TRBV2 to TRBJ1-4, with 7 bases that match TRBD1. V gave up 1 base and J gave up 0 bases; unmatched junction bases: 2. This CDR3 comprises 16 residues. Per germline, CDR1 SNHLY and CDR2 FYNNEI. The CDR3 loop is CASSEGTGATNEKLFF. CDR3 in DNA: TGTGCCAGCAGTGAAGGAACAGGGGCAACTAATGAAAAACTGTTTTTT. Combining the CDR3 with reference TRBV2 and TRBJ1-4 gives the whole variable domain EPEVTQTPSHQVTQMGQEVILRCVPISNHLYFYWYRQILGQKVEFLVSFYNNEISEKSEIFDDQFSVERPDGSNFTLKIRSTKLEDSAMYFCASSEGTGATNEKLFFGSGTQLSVL.

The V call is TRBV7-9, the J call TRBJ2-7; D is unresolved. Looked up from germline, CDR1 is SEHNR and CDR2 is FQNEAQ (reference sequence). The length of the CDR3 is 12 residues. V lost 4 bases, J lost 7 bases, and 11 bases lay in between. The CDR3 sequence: CASSSQAREQYF. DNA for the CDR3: TGTGCCAGCAGCTCTCAAGCCCGGGAGCAGTACTTC.

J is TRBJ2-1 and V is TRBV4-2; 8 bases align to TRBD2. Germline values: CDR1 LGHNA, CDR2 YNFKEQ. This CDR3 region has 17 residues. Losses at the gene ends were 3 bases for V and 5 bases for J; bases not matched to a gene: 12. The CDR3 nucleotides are TGTGCCAGCAGCCAGACGTCTAGCGGGTCCCCGAACAATGAGCAGTTCTTC. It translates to CASSQTSSGSPNNEQFF.

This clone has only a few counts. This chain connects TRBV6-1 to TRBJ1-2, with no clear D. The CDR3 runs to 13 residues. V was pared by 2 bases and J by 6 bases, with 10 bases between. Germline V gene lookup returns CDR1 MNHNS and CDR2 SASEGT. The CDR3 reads CASSEYSQDGYTF. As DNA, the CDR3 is TGTGCCAGCAGTGAATACTCCCAGGATGGCTACACCTTC.

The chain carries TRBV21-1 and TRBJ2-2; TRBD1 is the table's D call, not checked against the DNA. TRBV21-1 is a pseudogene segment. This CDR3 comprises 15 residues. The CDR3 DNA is TGTGCCAGCAGCAAAGAGGGACACTACACCGGGGAGCTGTTTTTT. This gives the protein CASSKEGHYTGELFF.

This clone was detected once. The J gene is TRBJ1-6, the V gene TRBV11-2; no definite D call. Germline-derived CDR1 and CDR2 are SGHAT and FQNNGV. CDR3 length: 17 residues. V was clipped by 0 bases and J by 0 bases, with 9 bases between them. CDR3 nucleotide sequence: TGTGCCAGCAGCTTAGATGCAGGTCCCTCCTATAATTCACCCCTCCACTTT. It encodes CASSLDAGPSYNSPLHF.

The CDR3 protein is CASRPDSFTGELFF. CDR3 nucleotides: TGTGCCAGCAGACCAGACAGTTTCACCGGGGAGCTGTTTTTT. This chain connects TRBV6-5 to TRBJ2-2, with D tentatively TRBD1 (5 bases). Germline CDR1 reads MNHEY; CDR2 reads SVGAGI. V was clipped by 6 bases and J by 4 bases, with 12 bases between them. The CDR3 length is 14 residues.

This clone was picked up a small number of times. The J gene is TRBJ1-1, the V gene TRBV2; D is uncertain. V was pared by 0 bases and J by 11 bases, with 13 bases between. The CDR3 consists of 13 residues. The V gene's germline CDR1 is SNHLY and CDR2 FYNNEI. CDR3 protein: CASSEAYALRAFF. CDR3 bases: TGTGCCAGCAGTGAAGCGTATGCCCTCCGGGCTTTCTTT.

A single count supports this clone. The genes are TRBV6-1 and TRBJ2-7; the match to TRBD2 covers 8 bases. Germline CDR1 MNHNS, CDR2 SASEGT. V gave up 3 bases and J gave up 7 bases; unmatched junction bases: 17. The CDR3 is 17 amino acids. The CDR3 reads CASSERAGGLTYLEQYF. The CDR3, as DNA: TGTGCCAGCAGTGAGCGGGCGGGGGGACTCACATACTTGGAGCAGTACTTC.

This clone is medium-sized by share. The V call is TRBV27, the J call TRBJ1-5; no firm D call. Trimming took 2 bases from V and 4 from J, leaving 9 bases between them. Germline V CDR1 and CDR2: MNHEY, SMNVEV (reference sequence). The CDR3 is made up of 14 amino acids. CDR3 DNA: TGTGCCAGCAGTTTAGGCCGTCAGAATCAGCCCCAGCATTTT. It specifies CASSLGRQNQPQHF.

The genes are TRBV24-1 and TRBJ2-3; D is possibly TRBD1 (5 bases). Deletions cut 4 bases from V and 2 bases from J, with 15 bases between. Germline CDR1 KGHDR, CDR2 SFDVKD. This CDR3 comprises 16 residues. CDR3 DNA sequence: TGTGCCACCAGTGACACAGACAGAAGCTCCACAGATACGCAGTATTTT. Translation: CATSDTDRSSTDTQYF.

CDR3 region: CASSLEGLANTEAFF. The CDR3 coding sequence is TGCGCCAGCAGCTTGGAAGGCCTAGCTAACACTGAAGCTTTCTTT. The rearrangement joins TRBV5-1 to TRBJ1-1; no clear D. The germline V gene encodes CDR1 SGHRS and CDR2 YFSETQ. V was shortened by 0 bases and J by 2 bases, with 11 bases between the two germline ends. The CDR3 is made up of 15 amino acids.

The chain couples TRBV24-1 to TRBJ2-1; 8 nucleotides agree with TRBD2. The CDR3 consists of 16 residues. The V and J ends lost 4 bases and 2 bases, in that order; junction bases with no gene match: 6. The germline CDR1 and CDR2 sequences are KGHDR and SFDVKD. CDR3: CATSDSTSGPYNEQFF. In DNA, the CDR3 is TGTGCCACCAGTGACAGTACTAGCGGTCCCTACAATGAGCAGTTCTTC.

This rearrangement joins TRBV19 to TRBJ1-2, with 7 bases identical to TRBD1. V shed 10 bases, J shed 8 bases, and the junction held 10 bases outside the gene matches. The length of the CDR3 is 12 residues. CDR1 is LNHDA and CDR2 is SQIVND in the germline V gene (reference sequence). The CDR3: CATKQGLVGYTF. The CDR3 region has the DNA TGTGCCACAAAACAGGGGCTAGTGGGCTACACCTTC.

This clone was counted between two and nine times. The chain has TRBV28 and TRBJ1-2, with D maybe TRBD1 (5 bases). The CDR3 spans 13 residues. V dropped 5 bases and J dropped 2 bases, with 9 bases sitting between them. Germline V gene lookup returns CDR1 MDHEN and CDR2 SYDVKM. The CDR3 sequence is CASSLTENYGYTF. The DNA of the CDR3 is TGTGCCAGCAGTCTGACAGAAAACTATGGCTACACCTTC.

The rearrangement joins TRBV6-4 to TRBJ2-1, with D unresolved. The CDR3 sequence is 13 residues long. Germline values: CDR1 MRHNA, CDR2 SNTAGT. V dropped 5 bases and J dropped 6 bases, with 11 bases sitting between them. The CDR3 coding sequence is TGTGCCAGCAGTCTCGAAACGGGCAATGAGCAGTTCTTC. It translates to CASSLETGNEQFF.

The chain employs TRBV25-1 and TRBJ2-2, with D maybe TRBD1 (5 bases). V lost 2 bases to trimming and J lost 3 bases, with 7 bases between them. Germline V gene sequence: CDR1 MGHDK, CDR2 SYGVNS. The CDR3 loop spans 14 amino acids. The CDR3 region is CASSEGHYTGELFF. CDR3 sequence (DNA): TGTGCCAGCAGTGAAGGACACTACACCGGGGAGCTGTTTTTT.

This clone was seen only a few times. The CDR3 loop is CASSSQGNFNSPLHF. As DNA, the CDR3 is TGTGCCAGCAGTTCTCAGGGGAACTTTAATTCACCCCTCCACTTT. The rearrangement links TRBV27 to TRBJ1-6; D might be TRBD1 (6 bases). Germline CDR1 and CDR2: MNHEY and SMNVEV (reference sequence). V shed 4 bases and J shed 6 bases, with 13 bases lying between them. CDR3 length: 15 amino acids.

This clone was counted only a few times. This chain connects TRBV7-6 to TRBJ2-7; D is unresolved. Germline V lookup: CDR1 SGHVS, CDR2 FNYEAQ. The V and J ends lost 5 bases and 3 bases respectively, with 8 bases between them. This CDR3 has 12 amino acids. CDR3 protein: CASSLSGYEQYF. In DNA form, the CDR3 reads TGTGCCAGCAGCCTCTCCGGCTACGAGCAGTACTTC.

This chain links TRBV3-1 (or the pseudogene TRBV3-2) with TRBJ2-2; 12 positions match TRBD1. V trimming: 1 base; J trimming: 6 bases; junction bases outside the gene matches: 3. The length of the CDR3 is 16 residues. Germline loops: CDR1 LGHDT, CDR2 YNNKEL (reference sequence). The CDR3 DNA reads TGTGCCAGCAGCCAAGGGGACAGGGGGCGAGCCGGGGAGCTGTTTTTT. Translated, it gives CASSQGDRGRAGELFF.

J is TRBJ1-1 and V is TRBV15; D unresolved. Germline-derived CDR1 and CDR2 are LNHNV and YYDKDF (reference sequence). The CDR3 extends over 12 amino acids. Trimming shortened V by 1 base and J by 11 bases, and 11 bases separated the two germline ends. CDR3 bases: TGTGCCACCAGCAGAGCGCATGGGCTGGCTTTCTTT. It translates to CATSRAHGLAFF.

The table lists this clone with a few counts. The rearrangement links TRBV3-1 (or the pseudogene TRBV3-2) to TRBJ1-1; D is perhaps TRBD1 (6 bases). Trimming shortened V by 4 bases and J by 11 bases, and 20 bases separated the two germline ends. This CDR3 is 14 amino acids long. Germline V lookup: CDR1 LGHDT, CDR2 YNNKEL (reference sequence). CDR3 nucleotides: TGTGCCAGCAGCCCTCTGGGACACCTTTATCCGGCTTTCTTT. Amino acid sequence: CASSPLGHLYPAFF.

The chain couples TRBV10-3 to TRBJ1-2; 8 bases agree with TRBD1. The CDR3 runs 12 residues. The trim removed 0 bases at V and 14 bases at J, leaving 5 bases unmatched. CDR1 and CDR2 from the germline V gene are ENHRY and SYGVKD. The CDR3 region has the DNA TGTGCCATCAGTGAGTCGCGGACAGGGACTACCTTC. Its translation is CAISESRTGTTF.